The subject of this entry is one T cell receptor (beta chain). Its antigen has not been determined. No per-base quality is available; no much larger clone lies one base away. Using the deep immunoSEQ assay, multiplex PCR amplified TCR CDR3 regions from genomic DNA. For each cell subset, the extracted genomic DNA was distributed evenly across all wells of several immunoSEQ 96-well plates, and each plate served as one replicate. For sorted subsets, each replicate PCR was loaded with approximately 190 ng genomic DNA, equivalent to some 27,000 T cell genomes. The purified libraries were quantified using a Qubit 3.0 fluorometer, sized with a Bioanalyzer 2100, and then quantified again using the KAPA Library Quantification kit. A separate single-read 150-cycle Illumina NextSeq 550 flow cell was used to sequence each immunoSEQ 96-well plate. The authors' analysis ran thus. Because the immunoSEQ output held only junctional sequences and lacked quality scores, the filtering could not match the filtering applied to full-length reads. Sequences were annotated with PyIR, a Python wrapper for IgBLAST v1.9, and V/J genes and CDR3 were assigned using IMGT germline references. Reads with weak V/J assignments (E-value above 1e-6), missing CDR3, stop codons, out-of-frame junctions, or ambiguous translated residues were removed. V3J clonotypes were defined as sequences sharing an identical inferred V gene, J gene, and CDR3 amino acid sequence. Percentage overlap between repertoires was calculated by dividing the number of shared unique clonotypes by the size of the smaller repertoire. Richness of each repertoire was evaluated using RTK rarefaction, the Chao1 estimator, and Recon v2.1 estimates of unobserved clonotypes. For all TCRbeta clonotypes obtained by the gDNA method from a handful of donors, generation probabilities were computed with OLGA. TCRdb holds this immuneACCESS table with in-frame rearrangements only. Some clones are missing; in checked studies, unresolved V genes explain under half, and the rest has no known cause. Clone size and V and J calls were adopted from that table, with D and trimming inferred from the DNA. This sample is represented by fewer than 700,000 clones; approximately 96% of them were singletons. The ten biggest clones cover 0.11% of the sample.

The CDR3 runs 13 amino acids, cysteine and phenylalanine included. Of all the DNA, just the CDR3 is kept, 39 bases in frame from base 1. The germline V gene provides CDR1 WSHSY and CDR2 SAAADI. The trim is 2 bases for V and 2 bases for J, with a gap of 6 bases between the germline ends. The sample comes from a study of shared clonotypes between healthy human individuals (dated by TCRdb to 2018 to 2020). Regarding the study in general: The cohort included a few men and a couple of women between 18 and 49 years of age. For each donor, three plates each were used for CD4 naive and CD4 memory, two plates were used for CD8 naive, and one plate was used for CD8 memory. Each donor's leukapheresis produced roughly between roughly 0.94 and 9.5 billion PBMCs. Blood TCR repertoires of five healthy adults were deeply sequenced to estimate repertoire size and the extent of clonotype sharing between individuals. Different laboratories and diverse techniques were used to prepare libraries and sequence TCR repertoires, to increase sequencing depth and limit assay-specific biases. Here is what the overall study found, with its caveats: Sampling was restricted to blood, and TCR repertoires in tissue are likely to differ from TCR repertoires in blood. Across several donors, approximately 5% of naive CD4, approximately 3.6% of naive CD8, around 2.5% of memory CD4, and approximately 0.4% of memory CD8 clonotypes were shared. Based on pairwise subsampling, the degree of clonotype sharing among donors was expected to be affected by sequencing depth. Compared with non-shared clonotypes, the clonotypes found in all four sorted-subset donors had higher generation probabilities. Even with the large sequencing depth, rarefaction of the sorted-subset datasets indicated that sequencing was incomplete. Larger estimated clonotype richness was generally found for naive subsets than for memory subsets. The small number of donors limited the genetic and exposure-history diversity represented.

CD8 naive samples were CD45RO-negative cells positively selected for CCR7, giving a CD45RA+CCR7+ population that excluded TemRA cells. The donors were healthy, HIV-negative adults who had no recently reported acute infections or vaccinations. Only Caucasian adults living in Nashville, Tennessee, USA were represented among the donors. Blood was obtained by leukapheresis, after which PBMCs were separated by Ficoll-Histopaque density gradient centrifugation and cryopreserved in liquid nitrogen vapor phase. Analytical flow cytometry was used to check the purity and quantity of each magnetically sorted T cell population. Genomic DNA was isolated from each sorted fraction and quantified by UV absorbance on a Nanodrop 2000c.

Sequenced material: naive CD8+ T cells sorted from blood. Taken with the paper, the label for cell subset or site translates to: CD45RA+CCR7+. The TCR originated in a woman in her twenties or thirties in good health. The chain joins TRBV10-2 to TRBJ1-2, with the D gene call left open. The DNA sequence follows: TGCGCCAGCAGTGAGGCAGGCAACTATGGCTACACCTTC. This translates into CASSEAGNYGYTF.